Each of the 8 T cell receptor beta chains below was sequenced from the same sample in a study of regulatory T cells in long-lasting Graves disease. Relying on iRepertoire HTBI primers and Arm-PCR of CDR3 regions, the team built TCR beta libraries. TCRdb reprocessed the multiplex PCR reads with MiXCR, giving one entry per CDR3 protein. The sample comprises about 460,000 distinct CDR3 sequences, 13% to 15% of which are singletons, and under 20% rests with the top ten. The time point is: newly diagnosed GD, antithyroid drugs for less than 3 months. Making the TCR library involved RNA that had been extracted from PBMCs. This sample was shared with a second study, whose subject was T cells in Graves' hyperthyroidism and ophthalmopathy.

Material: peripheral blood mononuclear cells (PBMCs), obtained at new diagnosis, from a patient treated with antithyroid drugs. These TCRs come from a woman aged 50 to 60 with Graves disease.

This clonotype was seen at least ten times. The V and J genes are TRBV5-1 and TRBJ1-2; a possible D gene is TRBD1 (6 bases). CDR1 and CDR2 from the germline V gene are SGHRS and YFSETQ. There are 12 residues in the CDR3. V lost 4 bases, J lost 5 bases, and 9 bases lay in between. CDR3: CASSATGYGYTF. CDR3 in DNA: TGCGCCAGCAGCGCTACAGGGTATGGCTACACCTTC.

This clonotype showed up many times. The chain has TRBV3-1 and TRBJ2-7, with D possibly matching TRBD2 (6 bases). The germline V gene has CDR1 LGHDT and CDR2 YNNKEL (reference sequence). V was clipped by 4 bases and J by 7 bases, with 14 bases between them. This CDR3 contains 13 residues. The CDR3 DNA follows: TGTGCCAGCAGCCTAGGTATGGCGGGGGAGCAGTACTTC. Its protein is CASSLGMAGEQYF.

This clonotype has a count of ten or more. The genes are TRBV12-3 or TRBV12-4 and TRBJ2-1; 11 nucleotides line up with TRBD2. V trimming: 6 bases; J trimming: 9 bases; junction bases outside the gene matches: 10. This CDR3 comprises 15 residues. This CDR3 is CASSSGLAEVGEQFF. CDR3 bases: TGTGCCAGCAGCTCGGGACTAGCGGAGGTCGGTGAGCAGTTCTTC.

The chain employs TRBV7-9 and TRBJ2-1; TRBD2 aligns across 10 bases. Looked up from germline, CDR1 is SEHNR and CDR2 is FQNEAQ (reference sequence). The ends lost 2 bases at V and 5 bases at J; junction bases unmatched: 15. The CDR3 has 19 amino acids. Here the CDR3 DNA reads TGTGCCAGCAGCTTAACCTCCCGGCCTAGCGGGAGTTTAAACAATGAGCAGTTCTTC. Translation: CASSLTSRPSGSLNNEQFF. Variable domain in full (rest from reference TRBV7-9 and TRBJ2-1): DTGVSQNPRHKITKRGQNVTFRCDPISEHNRLYWYRQTLGQGPEFLTYFQNEAQLEKSRLLSDRFSAERPKGSFSTLEIQRTEQGDSAMYLCASSLTSRPSGSLNNEQFFGPGTRLTVL.

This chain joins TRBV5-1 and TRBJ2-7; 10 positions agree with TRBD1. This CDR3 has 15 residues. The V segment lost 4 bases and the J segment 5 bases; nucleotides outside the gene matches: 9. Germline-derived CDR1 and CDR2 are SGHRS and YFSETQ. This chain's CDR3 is CASSPTGQGLDEQYF. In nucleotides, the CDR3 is TGCGCCAGCAGCCCAACGGGACAGGGGCTCGACGAGCAGTACTTC.

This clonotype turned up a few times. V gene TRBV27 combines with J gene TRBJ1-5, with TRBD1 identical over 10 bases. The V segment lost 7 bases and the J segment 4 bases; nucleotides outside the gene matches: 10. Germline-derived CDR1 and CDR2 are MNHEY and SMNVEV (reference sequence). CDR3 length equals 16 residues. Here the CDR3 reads CASKHGTGAGNQPQHF. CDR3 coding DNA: TGTGCCAGCAAACATGGGACAGGGGCTGGGAATCAGCCCCAGCATTTT.

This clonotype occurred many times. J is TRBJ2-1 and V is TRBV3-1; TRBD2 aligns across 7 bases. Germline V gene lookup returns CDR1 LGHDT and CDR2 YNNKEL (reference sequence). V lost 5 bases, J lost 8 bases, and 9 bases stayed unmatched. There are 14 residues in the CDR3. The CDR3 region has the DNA TGTGCCAGCAGCGGGGGGGGAGGGTCGGATGAGCAGTTCTTC. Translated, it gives CASSGGGGSDEQFF.

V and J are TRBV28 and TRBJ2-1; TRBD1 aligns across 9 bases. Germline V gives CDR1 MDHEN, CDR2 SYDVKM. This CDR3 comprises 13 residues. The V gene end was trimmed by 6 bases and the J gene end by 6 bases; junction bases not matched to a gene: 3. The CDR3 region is CASSGTGSNEQFF. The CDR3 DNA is TGTGCCAGCAGCGGGACAGGGTCCAATGAGCAGTTCTTC.